Listed here is a single T cell receptor (beta chain). The CDR3 has 11 amino acids. V lost 3 bases and J lost 6, with 3 bases in between. Here immunoSEQ multiplex PCR was the method, and the copy in TCRdb shows in-frame clones only, minus some. The table shows around 200,000 clones, with 65% to 85% occurring only once. The record originates from a study of blood T cell repertoires in COVID-19. Material for sequencing was peripheral blood. This clonotype was sampled from a woman aged 45 to 65 with acute or convalescent COVID-19. V is TRBV23-1 and J is TRBJ2-4; D gene ambiguous. TRBV23-1 is noted as an ORF with a role that remains uncertain. CDR3 sequence: CASSQRNIQYF. The CDR3 coding sequence is TGCGCCAGCAGTCAGAGAAACATTCAGTACTTC.